This T cell receptor (beta chain) originates from a study of blood T cell repertoires in COVID-19. TCRdb's table, derived via immunoSEQ multiplex PCR, lists solely in-frame clones and lacks some. The sample records roughly 49,000 clones, less than 90% being singletons. Trimming removed 6 bases at V and 1 base at J, with 15 bases between. The CDR3 is 16 residues long. Germline lookup yields CDR1 SGHAT and CDR2 FQNNGV. The receptor comes from a man in his fifties or sixties with acute or convalescent COVID-19. The chain links TRBV11-2 to TRBJ2-2; possible D gene TRBD1, 6 bases. Sequenced input: peripheral blood. The CDR3 sequence: CASSSVLGQNTGELFF. CDR3 sequence (DNA): TGTGCCAGCAGTTCCGTTTTGGGACAGAACACCGGGGAGCTGTTTTTT.